This record covers a single T cell receptor beta chain. It lacks a known antigen. Per-base qualities were not stored, and no clone one base away is much larger. Taken from cysteine to phenylalanine, the CDR3 has 14 residues. Only the CDR3 DNA is retained, 42 bases long and in frame from the first base. Taken from the germline V gene, the CDR1 and CDR2 loops are SGHTA and FQGTGA. V ends up 4 bases short and J 3 bases short, with an unmatched junction base count of 3. This entry is derived from a study of long-term antiretroviral therapy in people with HIV (dated by TCRdb to between 2020 and 2023). Background on the whole study: Collection of the earliest samples took place about a decade ahead of the 2015 WHO recommendation for immediate ART, at a time when ART was typically delayed until CD4 counts fell. This retrospective serial study examined whether starting ART and sustained HIV suppression were associated with changes in the composition and diversity of the TRB repertoire in peripheral blood. From 30 to 35 adults with confirmed HIV infection, the cohort provided some 200 cryopreserved PBMC samples, gathered serially across a mean of about six years (range 1-12). About 35% of the 30 participants with HIV were female. No cross-contamination during QIAcube processing turned up in test extractions that ran a monoclonal T-cell line alongside 25 to 35 polyclonal samples. General findings and caveats noted by the study authors: No data were available on ART adherence, viral resistance or therapy changes, limiting inferences about post-ART repertoire changes. At every time point, the repertoire was dominated by expanded TRB clones first identified before ART initiation, although this dominance fluctuated and, in many PLHIV, declined after ART. Since PBMC availability was limited, sequencing covered only the TCR beta chain, with no alpha chain pairing. HIV repertoires had narrower CDR3 length ranges than controls, and the network structure suggested an antigen-experienced repertoire that shifted only slightly toward naive after ART. Unsorted PBMC were profiled instead of sorted CD4+ and CD8+ T cells because pre-ART samples had limited cell numbers. Starting ART was linked to a significant rise in TRB diversity, yet even with long-term ART the diversity remained significantly lower than in transplant donor controls. The samples span the years 2004 to 2017, and the ART regimens used at that time may not be as effective as current regimens.

To be included, a participant needed at least one PBMC sample from before ART initiation plus at least two post-ART samples. All participants with HIV were treated in the United States of America. Before DNA extraction, cryopreserved samples containing about 0.95-10 million PBMC were thawed and washed. At the time of the earliest PBMC sample, participants with HIV were aged between about 23 and 54 years. Per participant, PBMC samples came from 1-4 timepoints prior to ART initiation and 2-8 timepoints following ART initiation, for a median of 7 samples. For every participant, serial HIV viral load, CD4+ T-cell count, ART history and demographic data were obtained. Genomic DNA was extracted from unsorted PBMC with a Qiagen kit on a QIAcube, processed in batches of 12 samples. The immunoSEQ hsTCRB v3.0 assay was used at survey level resolution for TRB variable region sequencing. The targeted TRB sequencing depth was about 40,000-50,000 T-cell genomes per sample. TRB libraries were pooled and sequenced on an Illumina MiSeq using a v3 150-cycle kit. The study's processing was this. Analysis of repertoires was carried out in R inside a reproducible Nextflow workflow spanning QC, data transformation and analysis. LymphoSeq2, an R package for exploring AIRR-Seq data, was used to implement custom analyses. After excluding a few samples that yielded fewer than 5000 total TRB sequences, some 180 HIV repertoires remained for analysis. Among the 180 to 200 HIV repertoires that were kept, 59 were collected before ART initiation and under 150 were collected after ART initiation. Each repertoire was downsampled to 5000 TRB nucleotide sequences, and summary statistics were averaged across 100 downsampling iterations. TRB sequences were retained for analysis only if CDR3 regions of at least seven amino acids were present. Diversity was assessed using a clonality score derived from Shannon entropy and using the Gini coefficient. In repertoire networks, the top 5000 CDR3 amino acid sequences were linked whenever an edit distance of one separated two sequences. GLIPH2 predicted antigen specificity groups and MHC restriction for TRB CDR3 amino acid sequences. CDR3 amino acid sequences were matched against VDJdb and McPAS-TCR to flag known CMV, EBV, HIV or tissue antigen associations. Pre-ART, post-ART and control groups were compared with Wilcoxon signed-rank tests and Holm-Bonferroni correction. What TCRdb holds here is the immuneACCESS table cut down to in-frame rearrangements. Part of the clones is not present; checked against another copy, under half of the missing clones reflect an unresolved V gene, and the others are unexplained. V and J calls plus clone size are reproduced from that table; the DNA served to infer D and trimming. In all, the sample holds tens of thousands of clones, and more than 85% of those were seen once. About 4.4% of the sample goes to the ten largest clones.

This sequence uses TRBV7-3 and TRBJ2-5; TRBD1 agrees with 9 junctional bases. This clonotype was sampled from a man aged 18 to 29 with HIV. The starting material was unsorted PBMCs, obtained 3.1 years after starting antiretroviral therapy. The DNA is as follows: TGTGCCAGCAGCTCGGGACAGGGCGAAGAGACCCAGTACTTC. This sequence encodes CASSSGQGEETQYF.